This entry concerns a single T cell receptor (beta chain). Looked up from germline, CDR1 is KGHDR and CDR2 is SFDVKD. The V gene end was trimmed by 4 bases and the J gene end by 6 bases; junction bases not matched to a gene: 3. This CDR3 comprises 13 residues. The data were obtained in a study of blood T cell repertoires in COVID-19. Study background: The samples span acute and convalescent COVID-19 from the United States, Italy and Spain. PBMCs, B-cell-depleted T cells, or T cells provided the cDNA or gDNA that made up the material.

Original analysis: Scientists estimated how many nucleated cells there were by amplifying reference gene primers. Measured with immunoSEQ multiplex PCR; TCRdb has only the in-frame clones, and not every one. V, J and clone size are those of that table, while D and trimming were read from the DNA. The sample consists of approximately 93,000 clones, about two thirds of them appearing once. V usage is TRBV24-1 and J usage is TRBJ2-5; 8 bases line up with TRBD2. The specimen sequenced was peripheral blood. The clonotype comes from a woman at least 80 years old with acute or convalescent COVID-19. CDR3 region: CATSDPGGQTQYF. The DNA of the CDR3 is TGTGCCACCAGTGACCCGGGAGGGCAGACCCAGTACTTC.